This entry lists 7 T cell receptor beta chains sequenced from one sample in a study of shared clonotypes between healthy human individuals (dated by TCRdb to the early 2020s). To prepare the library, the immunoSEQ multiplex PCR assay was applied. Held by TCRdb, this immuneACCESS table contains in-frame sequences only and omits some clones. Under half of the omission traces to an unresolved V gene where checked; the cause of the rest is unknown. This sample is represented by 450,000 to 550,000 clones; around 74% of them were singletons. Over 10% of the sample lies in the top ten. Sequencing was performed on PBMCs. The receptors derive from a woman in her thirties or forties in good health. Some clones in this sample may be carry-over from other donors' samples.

CDR3 sequence: CASSLSAGTSGRWDNEQFF. The CDR3 DNA follows: TGTGCCAGCAGTTTATCCGCCGGGACTAGCGGGAGGTGGGACAATGAGCAGTTCTTC. The gene calls are TRBV28 and TRBJ2-1; 15 bases line up with TRBD2. With V trimmed by 1 base and J by 5 bases, 9 bases remained unmatched. The CDR3 is 19 amino acids. Germline CDR1 is MDHEN and CDR2 is SYDVKM.

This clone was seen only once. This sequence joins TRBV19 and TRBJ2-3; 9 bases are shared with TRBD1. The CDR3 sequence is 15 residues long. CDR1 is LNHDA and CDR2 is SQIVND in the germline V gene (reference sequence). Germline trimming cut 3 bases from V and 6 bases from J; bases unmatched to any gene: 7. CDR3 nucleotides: TGTGCCAGTAGTATCCCGACAGGGGGGAGGGATACGCAGTATTTT. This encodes CASSIPTGGRDTQYF.

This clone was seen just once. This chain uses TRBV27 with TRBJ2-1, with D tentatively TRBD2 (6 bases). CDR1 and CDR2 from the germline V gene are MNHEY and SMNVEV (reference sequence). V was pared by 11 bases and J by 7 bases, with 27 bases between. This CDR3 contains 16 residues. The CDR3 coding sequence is TGTGCCGGAGCTGTAGCGGAAGGGGTCTTGGGTAATGAGCAGTTCTTC. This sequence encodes CAGAVAEGVLGNEQFF.

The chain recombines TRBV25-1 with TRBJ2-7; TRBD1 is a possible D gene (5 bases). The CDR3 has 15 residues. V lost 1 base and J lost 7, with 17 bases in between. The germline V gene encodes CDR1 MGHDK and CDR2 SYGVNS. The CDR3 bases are TGTGCCAGCAGTGAATTAGGGGATACTTACGAGGAGCAGTACTTC. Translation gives CASSELGDTYEEQYF.

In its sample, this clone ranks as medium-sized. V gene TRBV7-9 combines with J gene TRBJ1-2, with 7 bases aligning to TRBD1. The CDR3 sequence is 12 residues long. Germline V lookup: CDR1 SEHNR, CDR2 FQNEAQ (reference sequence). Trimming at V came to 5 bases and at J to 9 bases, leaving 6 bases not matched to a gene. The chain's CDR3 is CASSVGQASYTF. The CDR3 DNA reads TGTGCCAGCAGCGTCGGACAGGCTAGCTACACCTTC.

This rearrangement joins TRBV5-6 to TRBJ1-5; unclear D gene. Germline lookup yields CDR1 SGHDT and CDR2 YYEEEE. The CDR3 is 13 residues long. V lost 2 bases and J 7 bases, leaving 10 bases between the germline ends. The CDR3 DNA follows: TGTGCCAGCAGCTTCGACTTGGGCCAGCCCCAGCATTTT. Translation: CASSFDLGQPQHF.

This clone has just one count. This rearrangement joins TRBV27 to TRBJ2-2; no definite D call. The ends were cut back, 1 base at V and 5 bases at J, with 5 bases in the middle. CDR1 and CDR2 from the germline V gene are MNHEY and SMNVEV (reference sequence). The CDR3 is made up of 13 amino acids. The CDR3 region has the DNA TGTGCCAGCAGTTTATGGCCTACCGGGGAGCTGTTTTTT. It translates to CASSLWPTGELFF.